A selection of T cell receptor beta chains follows, all from one sample in a study of graft-versus-host responses after intestinal transplantation. Clones were read by immunoSEQ multiplex PCR, and TCRdb kept only the in-frame ones, dropping some. The table has about 110,000 clones, approximately 86% seen once; the top ten hold 0.6% to 0.8%. The antigens these receptors bind are not known. Sequencing used unstimulated CD4+ T cells sorted from spleen or lymph node cells, obtained before transplant. All receptors derive from a human donor who was the organ donor for an intestinal transplant. The CDR3 runs from the conserved cysteine through the conserved F or W. Each record gives: J gene, D gene, V gene, clone size, CDR3 DNA, CDR3 protein. D genes are given only for firm matches. The size of a clone is reported for some rows only, either as once, few or many, or as a class for expanded clones.

TRBJ1-1,.,TRBV5-5,.,TGTGCCAGCAGCTTGGGGTTTAACACTGAAGCTTTCTTT,CASSLGFNTEAFF
TRBJ2-3,TRBD2,TRBV5-1,.,TGCGCCAGCAGCTTGCTCCTAGCGGGGGCTAGCACAGATACGCAGTATTTT,CASSLLLAGASTDTQYF
TRBJ1-4,.,TRBV19,.,TGTGCCAGTAGTATACGGGGTTCGGGGAAGAGTGAAAAACTGTTTTTT,CASSIRGSGKSEKLFF
TRBJ1-1,.,TRBV29-1,.,TGCAGCGTTGAAGGTTTGGCAGGGAGGAATTCGGCTTTCTTT,CSVEGLAGRNSAFF
TRBJ1-4,.,TRBV11-2,few,TGTGCCAGCAGCCGTCGAGGACAGAACACAAATGCAAAACTGTTTTTT,CASSRRGQNTNAKLFF
TRBJ1-2,.,TRBV2,.,TGTGCCAGCAGTGAGTACCGGGTTACGACATATGGCTACACCTTC,CASSEYRVTTYGYTF
TRBJ2-2,TRBD1,TRBV19,.,TGTGCCAGTGGTACCGGGACAGGAGGCACCGGGGAGCTGTTTTTT,CASGTGTGGTGELFF
TRBJ2-1,.,TRBV7-9,.,TGTGCCAGCACTCTGATGGGGGGCGAGAATGAGCAGTTCTTC,CASTLMGGENEQFF
TRBJ1-4,.,TRBV19,.,TGTGCCAGTAGTCAGGATGGCAGGGTAGGAGGTGAAAAACTGTTTTTT,CASSQDGRVGGEKLFF
TRBJ1-5,.,TRBV6-5,.,TGTGCCAGCAGTGCTTGGAGCAATCAGCCCCAGCATTTT,CASSAWSNQPQHF
TRBJ1-6,.,TRBV2,.,TGTGCCAGCAGCCCACGGGGTACAGAAAATTCACCCCTCCACTTT,CASSPRGTENSPLHF
TRBJ1-6,.,TRBV7-2,.,TGTGCCAGCAGCTCAAGGACAGAAAAAAATTCACCTCTCCACTTT,CASSSRTEKNSPLHF
TRBJ2-5,.,TRBV7-2,.,TGTGCCAGCAGCTTAGGCAGGGCACAAGAGACCCAGTACTTC,CASSLGRAQETQYF
TRBJ2-5,.,TRBV19,.,TGTGCCAGTAGTAGAGCCAGCCAAGAGACCCAGTACTTC,CASSRASQETQYF
TRBJ1-4,.,TRBV5-5,.,TGTGCCAGCAGCTTGGTCGCGGGCGCAACTAATGAAAAACTGTTTTTT,CASSLVAGATNEKLFF